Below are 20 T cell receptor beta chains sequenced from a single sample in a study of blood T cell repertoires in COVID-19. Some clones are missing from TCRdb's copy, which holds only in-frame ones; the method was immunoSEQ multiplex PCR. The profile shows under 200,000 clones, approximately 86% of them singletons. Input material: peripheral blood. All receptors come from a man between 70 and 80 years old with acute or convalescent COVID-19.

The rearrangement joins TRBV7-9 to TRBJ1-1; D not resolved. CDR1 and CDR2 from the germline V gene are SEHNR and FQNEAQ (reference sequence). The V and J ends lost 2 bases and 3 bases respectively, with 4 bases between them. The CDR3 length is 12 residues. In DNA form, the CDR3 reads TGTGCCAGCAGCTTACAGTACACTGAAGCTTTCTTT. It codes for CASSLQYTEAFF.

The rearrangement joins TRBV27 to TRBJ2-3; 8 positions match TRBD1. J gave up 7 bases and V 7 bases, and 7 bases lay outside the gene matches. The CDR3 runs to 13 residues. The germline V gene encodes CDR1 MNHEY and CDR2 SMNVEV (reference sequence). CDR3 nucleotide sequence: TGTGCCAGCATCGGGACAGGAAGTTATACGCAGTATTTT. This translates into CASIGTGSYTQYF.

CDR3 in amino acids: CASSFIIGGASSPGGKTQYF. The CDR3 region has the DNA TGTGCCAGCAGCTTCATAATTGGGGGGGCATCGAGCCCGGGCGGGAAGACCCAGTACTTC. J is TRBJ2-5 and V is TRBV5-8; D might be TRBD2 (7 bases). CDR1 and CDR2 (germline): SGHTS, YDEGEE. This CDR3 is built from 20 residues. Trimming removed 2 bases at V and 6 bases at J, with 32 bases between. The full variable domain, in which reference TRBV5-8 and TRBJ2-5 provide the parts outside the CDR3, is EAGVTQSPTHLIKTRGQQATLRCSPISGHTSVYWYQQALGLGLQFLLWYDEGEERNRGNFPPRFSGRQFPNYSSELNVNALELEDSALYLCASSFIIGGASSPGGKTQYFGPGTRLLVL.

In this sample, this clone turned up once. The CDR3 nucleotides read TGTGCCAGCAGTTGGGGGCATGAGCAGTTCTTC. Its translation: CASSWGHEQFF. The chain joins TRBV7-9 to TRBJ2-1, with D perhaps TRBD1 (6 bases). The V gene lost 6 bases and the J gene lost 8 bases, with 8 bases spanning the gap. The CDR3 covers 11 residues. Germline values: CDR1 SEHNR, CDR2 FQNEAQ (reference sequence).

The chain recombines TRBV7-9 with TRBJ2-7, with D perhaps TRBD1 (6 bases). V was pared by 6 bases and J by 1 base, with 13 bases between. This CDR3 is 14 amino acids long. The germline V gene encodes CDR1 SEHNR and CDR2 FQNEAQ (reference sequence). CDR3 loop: CASRPDSRSYEQYF. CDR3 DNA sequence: TGTGCCAGCAGACCGGACAGCCGATCCTACGAGCAGTACTTC.

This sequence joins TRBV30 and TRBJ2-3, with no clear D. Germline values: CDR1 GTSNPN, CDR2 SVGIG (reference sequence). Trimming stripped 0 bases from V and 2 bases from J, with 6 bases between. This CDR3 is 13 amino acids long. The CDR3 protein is CAWSVGNTDTQYF. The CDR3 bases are TGTGCCTGGAGTGTGGGCAACACAGATACGCAGTATTTT.

In DNA, the CDR3 is TGTGCCAGCAGCTTAGGGGGCCCCTATAATTCACCCCTCCACTTT. This translates into CASSLGGPYNSPLHF. The rearrangement uses TRBV7-2 and TRBJ1-6, with TRBD1 as a possible D gene (5 bases). This CDR3 has 15 residues. CDR1 SGHTA and CDR2 FQGNSA come from the germline V gene. V lost 1 base, J lost 2 bases, and 6 bases lay in between.

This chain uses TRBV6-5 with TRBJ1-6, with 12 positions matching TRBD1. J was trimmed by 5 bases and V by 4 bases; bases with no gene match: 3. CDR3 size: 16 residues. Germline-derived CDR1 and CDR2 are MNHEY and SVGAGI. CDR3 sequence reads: CASSLGQGANNSPLHF. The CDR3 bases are TGTGCCAGCAGTTTGGGACAGGGGGCTAATAATTCACCCCTCCACTTT.

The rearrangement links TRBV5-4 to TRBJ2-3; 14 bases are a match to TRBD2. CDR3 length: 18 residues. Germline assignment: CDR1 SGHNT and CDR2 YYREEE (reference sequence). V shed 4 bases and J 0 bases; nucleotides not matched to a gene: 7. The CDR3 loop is CASSSGLAGGASTDTQYF. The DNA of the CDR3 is TGTGCCAGCAGCAGCGGACTAGCGGGAGGCGCTAGCACAGATACGCAGTATTTT.

In DNA form, the CDR3 reads TGTGCCAGCAGCCAAGGCCACAGGCTTAGCGGGACTGAAGCTTTCTTT. Translating it yields CASSQGHRLSGTEAFF. The gene calls are TRBV3-1 (or the pseudogene TRBV3-2) and TRBJ1-1; tentative D call: TRBD1 (5 bases). The CDR3 extends over 16 amino acids. From germline, CDR1 is LGHDT and CDR2 YNNKEL (reference sequence). Trimming pared 1 base from V and 5 bases from J, leaving 17 bases between.

The CDR3 here is CASSQAGVSYEQYF. The DNA of the CDR3 is TGTGCCAGCAGCCAGGCCGGGGTTTCCTACGAGCAGTACTTC. This sequence joins TRBV3-1 (or the pseudogene TRBV3-2) and TRBJ2-7; D is perhaps TRBD2 (5 bases). Trimming removed 3 bases at V and 1 base at J, with 10 bases between. Germline V CDR1 and CDR2: LGHDT, YNNKEL (reference sequence). The length of the CDR3 is 14 residues.

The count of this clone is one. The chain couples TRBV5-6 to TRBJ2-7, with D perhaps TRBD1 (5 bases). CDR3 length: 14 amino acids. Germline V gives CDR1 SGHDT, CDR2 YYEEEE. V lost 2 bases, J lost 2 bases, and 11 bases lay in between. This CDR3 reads CASSLSRETYEQYF. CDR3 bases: TGTGCCAGCAGCTTATCCAGGGAAACCTACGAGCAGTACTTC.

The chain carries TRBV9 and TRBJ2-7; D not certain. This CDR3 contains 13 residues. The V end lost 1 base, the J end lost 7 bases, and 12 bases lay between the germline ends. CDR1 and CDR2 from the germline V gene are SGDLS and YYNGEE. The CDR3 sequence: CASSVSTLGEQYF. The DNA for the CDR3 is TGTGCCAGCAGCGTATCCACTCTCGGGGAGCAGTACTTC.

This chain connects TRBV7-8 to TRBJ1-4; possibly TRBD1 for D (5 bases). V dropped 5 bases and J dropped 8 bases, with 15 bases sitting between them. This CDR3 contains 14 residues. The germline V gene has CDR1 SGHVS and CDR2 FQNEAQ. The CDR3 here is CASSTSGTSEKLFF. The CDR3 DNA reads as TGTGCCAGCAGCACTAGCGGGACCTCCGAAAAACTGTTTTTT.

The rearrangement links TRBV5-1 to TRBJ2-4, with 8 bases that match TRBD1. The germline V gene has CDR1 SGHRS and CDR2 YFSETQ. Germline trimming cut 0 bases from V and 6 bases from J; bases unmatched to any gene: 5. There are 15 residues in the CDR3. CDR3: CASSLATGGTNIQYF. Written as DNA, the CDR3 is TGCGCCAGCAGCTTGGCCACAGGGGGGACAAACATTCAGTACTTC.

This CDR3 is CASSLPSTDTQYF. As DNA, the CDR3 is TGTGCCAGCAGTTTACCTAGCACAGATACGCAGTATTTT. The chain uses TRBV28 and TRBJ2-3; D not certain. V lost 2 bases and J 0 bases, leaving 3 bases between the germline ends. The CDR3 runs to 13 residues. CDR1 and CDR2 from the germline V gene are MDHEN and SYDVKM.

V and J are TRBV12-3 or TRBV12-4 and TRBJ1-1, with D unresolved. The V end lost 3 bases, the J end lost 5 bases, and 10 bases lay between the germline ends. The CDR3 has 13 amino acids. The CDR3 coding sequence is TGTGCCAGCAGTTTTGGTCGGGGAACTGAAGCTTTCTTT. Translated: CASSFGRGTEAFF.

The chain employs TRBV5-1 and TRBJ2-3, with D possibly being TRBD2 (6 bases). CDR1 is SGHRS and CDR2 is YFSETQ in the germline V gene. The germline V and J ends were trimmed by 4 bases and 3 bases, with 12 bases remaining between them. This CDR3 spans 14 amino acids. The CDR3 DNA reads TGCGCCAGCAGCCCGGAGGGGCAAACAGATACGCAGTATTTT. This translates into CASSPEGQTDTQYF. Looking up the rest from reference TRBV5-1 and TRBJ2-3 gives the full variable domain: KAGVTQTPRYLIKTRGQQVTLSCSPISGHRSVSWYQQTPGQGLQFLFEYFSETQRNKGNFPGRFSGRQFSNSRSEMNVSTLELGDSALYLCASSPEGQTDTQYFGPGTRLTVL.

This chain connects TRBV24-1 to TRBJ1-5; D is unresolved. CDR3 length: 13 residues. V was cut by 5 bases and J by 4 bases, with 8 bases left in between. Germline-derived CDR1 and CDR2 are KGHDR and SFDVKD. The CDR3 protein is CATSASGNQPQHF. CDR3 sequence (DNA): TGTGCCACCAGTGCTTCGGGAAATCAGCCCCAGCATTTT.

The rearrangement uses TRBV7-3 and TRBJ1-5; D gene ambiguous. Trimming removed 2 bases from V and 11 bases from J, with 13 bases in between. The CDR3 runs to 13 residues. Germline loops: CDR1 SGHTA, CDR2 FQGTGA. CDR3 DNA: TGTGCCAGCAGCTTAGTTCACCCCGGGGCCCAGCATTTT. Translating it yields CASSLVHPGAQHF. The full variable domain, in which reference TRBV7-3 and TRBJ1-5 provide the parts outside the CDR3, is GAGVSQTPSNKVTEKGKYVELRCDPISGHTALYWYRQSLGQGPEFLIYFQGTGAADDSGLPNDRFFAVRPEGSVSTLKIQRTERGDSAVYLCASSLVHPGAQHFGDGTRLSIL.